Sequencing of this T cell receptor beta chain was carried out in a study of OX40 agonist ivuxolimab in advanced cancers. CDR1 and CDR2 (germline): MNHEY, SVGAGI. V lost 0 bases and J 3 bases, leaving 9 bases between the germline ends. The CDR3 consists of 14 residues. Assay used: immunoSEQ multiplex PCR; TCRdb lists only in-frame clones, some missing. The sample carries around 64,000 clones, roughly 90% recorded once. As regards this clone: Its antigen is still unknown.

General observations from the study: Partial responders dosed at 0.1-3.0 mg/kg displayed clonal expansion ranking among the lowest.

The TCR sequence derives from an adult with an advanced solid tumor such as melanoma, head and neck, liver or kidney cancer. The source material was CD4+ or CD8+ T cells sorted from blood, sampled in a trial of the OX40 agonist ivuxolimab. This chain joins TRBV6-5 and TRBJ2-7; D uncertain. CDR3 in amino acids: CASSYSDGNYEQYF. The CDR3 bases are TGTGCCAGCAGTTACTCGGACGGCAACTACGAGCAGTACTTC.